Presented here are 5 T cell receptor beta chains from one specimen sequenced in a study of shared clonotypes between healthy human individuals. The assay was immunoSEQ multiplex PCR, and TCRdb's table has in-frame clones only and misses some. The sample comprises around 2.5 million clones, approximately 94% of which are singletons, and about 0.38% rests with the top ten. Sequences were obtained from naive CD4+ T cells from PBMCs. Subset described: CD45RA+ positively selected. The receptors originated from a man younger than 30 in good health. Some clones in this sample may be carry-over from other donors' samples.

The table lists this clone with a count of one. This chain connects TRBV9 to TRBJ2-3; D remains ambiguous. The length of the CDR3 is 14 residues. CDR1 SGDLS and CDR2 YYNGEE come from the germline V gene. The V and J ends lost 4 bases and 1 base respectively, with 10 bases between them. For the CDR3, the DNA is TGTGCCAGCAGCTCGTCCGTGGGCACAGATACGCAGTATTTT. Amino acids: CASSSSVGTDTQYF.

V gene TRBV6-6 combines with J gene TRBJ2-3; 9 nucleotides align to TRBD2. The germline CDR1 and CDR2 sequences are MNHNY and SVGAGI (reference sequence). The CDR3 has 14 amino acids. Unmatched junction bases numbered 4, after V lost 5 bases and J lost 4 bases. As DNA, the CDR3 is TGTGCCAGCAGTAGACTAGCGGTCCCAGATACGCAGTATTTT. Encoded protein: CASSRLAVPDTQYF.

The gene calls are TRBV29-1 and TRBJ1-2; D possibly corresponds to TRBD1 (5 bases). V was trimmed by 7 bases and J by 7 bases, leaving 16 bases between them. CDR1 and CDR2 from the germline V gene are SQVTM and ANQGSEA. CDR3 length: 12 amino acids. The CDR3 protein is CSGTVGDSGYTF. The CDR3 bases are TGCAGCGGAACGGTGGGGGACTCTGGCTACACCTTC.

The chain uses TRBV6-5 and TRBJ2-2; D perhaps matches TRBD2 (6 bases). This CDR3 comprises 16 residues. Germline CDR1 reads MNHEY; CDR2 reads SVGAGI. V lost 2 bases, J lost 5 bases, and 15 bases lay in between. CDR3: CASSYPPGSVTGELFF. CDR3 bases: TGTGCCAGCAGTTACCCCCCCGGGAGTGTAACCGGGGAGCTGTTTTTT.

V and J are TRBV25-1 and TRBJ2-1; 8 bases map to TRBD2. CDR1 MGHDK and CDR2 SYGVNS come from the germline V gene. CDR3 length equals 16 residues. V gave up 3 bases and J gave up 3 bases; unmatched junction bases: 7. The CDR3 loop reads CASSEAIAGFYNEQFF. The CDR3 coding sequence is TGTGCCAGCAGTGAGGCGATAGCGGGATTCTACAATGAGCAGTTCTTC.